This record concerns one T cell receptor (beta chain) sequence. Trimming removed 6 bases from V and 6 bases from J; junction bases left unmatched: 10. CDR1 and CDR2 (germline): SGHTA, FQGNSA. The CDR3 has 14 residues. Sequencing used immunoSEQ multiplex PCR; TCRdb keeps in-frame clones, though not all of them. The sample holds about 410,000 clones, 90% seen once. The sample comes from a study of blood T cell repertoires in COVID-19. Sequenced: PBMCs or T cells enriched from blood (not recorded which). This TCR derives from a man aged 18 to 35 who had recovered from COVID-19. The chain joins TRBV7-2 to TRBJ1-2; TRBD1 matches at 7 bases. This chain's CDR3 is CASSPRDRYNGYTF. As DNA, the CDR3 is TGTGCCAGCAGTCCGCGGGACAGATACAATGGCTACACCTTC.